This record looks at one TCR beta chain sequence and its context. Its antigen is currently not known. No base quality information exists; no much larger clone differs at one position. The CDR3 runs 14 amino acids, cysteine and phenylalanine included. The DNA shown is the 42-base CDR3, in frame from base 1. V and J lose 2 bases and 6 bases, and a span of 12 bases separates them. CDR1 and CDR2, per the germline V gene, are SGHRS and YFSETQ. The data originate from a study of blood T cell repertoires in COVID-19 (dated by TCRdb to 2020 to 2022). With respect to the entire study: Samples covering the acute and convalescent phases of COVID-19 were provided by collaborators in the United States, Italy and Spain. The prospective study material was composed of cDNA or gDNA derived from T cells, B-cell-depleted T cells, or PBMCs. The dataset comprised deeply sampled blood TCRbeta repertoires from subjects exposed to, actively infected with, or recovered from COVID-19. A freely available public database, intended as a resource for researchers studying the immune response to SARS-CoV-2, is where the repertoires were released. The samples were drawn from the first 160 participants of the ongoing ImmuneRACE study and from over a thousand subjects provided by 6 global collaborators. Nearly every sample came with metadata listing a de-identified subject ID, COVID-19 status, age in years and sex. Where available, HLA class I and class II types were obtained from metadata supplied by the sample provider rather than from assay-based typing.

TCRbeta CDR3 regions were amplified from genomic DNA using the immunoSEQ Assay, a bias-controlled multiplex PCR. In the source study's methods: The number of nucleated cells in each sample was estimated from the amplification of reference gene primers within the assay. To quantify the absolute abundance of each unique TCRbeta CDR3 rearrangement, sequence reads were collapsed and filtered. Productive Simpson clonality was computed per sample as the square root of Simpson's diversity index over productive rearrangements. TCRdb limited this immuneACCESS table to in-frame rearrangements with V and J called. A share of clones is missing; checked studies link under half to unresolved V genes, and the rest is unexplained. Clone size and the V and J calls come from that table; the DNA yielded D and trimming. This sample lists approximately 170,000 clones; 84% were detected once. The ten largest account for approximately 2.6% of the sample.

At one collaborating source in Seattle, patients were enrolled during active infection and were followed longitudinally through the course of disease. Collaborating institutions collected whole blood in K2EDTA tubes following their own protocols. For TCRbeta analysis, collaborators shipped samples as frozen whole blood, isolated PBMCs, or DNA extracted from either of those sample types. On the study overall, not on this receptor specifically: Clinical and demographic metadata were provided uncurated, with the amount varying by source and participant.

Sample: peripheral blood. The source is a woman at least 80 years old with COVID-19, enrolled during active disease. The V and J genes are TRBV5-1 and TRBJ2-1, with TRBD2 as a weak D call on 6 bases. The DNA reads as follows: TGCGCCAGCAGCTTCTTTCGGGAGAGCAATGAGCAGTTCTTC. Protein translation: CASSFFRESNEQFF. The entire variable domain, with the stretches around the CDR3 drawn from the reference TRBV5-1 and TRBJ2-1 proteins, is KAGVTQTPRYLIKTRGQQVTLSCSPISGHRSVSWYQQTPGQGLQFLFEYFSETQRNKGNFPGRFSGRQFSNSRSEMNVSTLELGDSALYLCASSFFRESNEQFFGPGTRLTVL.